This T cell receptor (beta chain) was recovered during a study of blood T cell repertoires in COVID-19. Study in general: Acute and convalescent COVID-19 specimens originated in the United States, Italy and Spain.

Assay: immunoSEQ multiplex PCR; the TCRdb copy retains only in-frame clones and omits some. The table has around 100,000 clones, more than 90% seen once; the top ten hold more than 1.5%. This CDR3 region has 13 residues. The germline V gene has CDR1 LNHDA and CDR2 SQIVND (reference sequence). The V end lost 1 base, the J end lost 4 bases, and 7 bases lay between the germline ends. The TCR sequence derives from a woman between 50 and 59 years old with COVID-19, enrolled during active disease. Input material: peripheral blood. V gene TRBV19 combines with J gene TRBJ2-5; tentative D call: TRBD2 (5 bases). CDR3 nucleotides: TGTGCCAGTAGTATAGTCCGGGGAGAGACCCAGTACTTC. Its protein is CASSIVRGETQYF.